The 3 T cell receptor beta chains listed next were all sequenced from one sample in a study of T cells in tumors after PD-1 blockade. TCRdb keeps only in-frame clones here, not all; method: immunoSEQ multiplex PCR. The data show approximately 47,000 clones, 65% to 80% seen once. The source was PBMCs, collected before anti-PD-1 therapy. The receptors shown here come from a human donor with advanced basal cell or squamous cell carcinoma (not recorded which).

This chain joins TRBV5-5 and TRBJ1-2, with 7 bases fitting TRBD1. This CDR3 is 14 amino acids long. Looked up from germline, CDR1 is SGHKS and CDR2 is YYEKEE (reference sequence). V shed 4 bases, J shed 3 bases, and the junction held 6 bases outside the gene matches. The CDR3 DNA reads as TGTGCCAGCAGCCTGACAGGGACCGACTATGGCTACACCTTC. It yields the protein CASSLTGTDYGYTF.

The CDR3 DNA reads as TGTGCCACCAGAACAGGGGTTTTATACGAGCAGTACTTC. Translated: CATRTGVLYEQYF. The rearrangement uses TRBV24-1 and TRBJ2-7; 7 bases are shared with TRBD1. Per the germline V gene, CDR1 is KGHDR and CDR2 is SFDVKD. V trimming: 7 bases; J trimming: 4 bases; junction bases outside the gene matches: 6. This CDR3 contains 13 residues.

The J gene is TRBJ2-3, the V gene TRBV5-1; 8 bases are shared with TRBD1. J was trimmed by 3 bases and V by 3 bases; bases with no gene match: 6. Germline V CDR1 and CDR2: SGHRS, YFSETQ. The CDR3 covers 15 residues. This CDR3 is CASSSNRGTTDTQYF. CDR3 DNA sequence: TGCGCCAGCAGCTCCAACAGGGGGACGACAGATACGCAGTATTTT. The full variable domain, in which reference TRBV5-1 and TRBJ2-3 provide the parts outside the CDR3, is KAGVTQTPRYLIKTRGQQVTLSCSPISGHRSVSWYQQTPGQGLQFLFEYFSETQRNKGNFPGRFSGRQFSNSRSEMNVSTLELGDSALYLCASSSNRGTTDTQYFGPGTRLTVL.